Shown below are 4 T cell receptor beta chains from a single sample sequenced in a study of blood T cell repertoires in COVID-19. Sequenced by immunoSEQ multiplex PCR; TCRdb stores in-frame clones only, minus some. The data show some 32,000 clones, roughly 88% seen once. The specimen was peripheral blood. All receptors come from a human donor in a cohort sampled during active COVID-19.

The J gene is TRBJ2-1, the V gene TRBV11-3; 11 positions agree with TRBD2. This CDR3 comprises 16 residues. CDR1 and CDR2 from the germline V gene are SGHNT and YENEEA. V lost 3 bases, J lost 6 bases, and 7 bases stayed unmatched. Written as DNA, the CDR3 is TGTGCCAGCAGCTTGGGTAGCGGGGGGGCGGGCAATGAGCAGTTCTTC. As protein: CASSLGSGGAGNEQFF. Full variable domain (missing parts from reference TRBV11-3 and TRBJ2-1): EAGVVQSPRYKIIEKKQPVAFWCNPISGHNTLYWYLQNLGQGPELLIRYENEEAVDDSQLPKDRFSAERLKGVDSTLKIQPAELGDSAVYLCASSLGSGGAGNEQFFGPGTRLTVL.

The chain's CDR3 is CASSLVGTGSGNTIYF. The CDR3 bases are TGCGCCAGCAGCTTGGTCGGGACAGGGTCCGGAAACACCATATATTTT. The rearrangement uses TRBV5-1 and TRBJ1-3, with 9 bases aligning to TRBD1. The V and J ends lost 0 bases and 4 bases, in that order; junction bases with no gene match: 5. The CDR3 runs to 16 residues. Germline V gives CDR1 SGHRS, CDR2 YFSETQ. Together with reference TRBV5-1 and TRBJ1-3, the CDR3 gives the full variable domain: KAGVTQTPRYLIKTRGQQVTLSCSPISGHRSVSWYQQTPGQGLQFLFEYFSETQRNKGNFPGRFSGRQFSNSRSEMNVSTLELGDSALYLCASSLVGTGSGNTIYFGEGSWLTVV.

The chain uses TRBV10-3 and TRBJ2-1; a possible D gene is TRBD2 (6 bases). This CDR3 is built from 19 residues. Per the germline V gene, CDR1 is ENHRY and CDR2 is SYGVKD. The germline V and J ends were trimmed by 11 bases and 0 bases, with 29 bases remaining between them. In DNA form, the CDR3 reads TGTGCCGTCACTGAGGGGAGGAGACCCTCGGGGCGCTCCTACAATGAGCAGTTCTTC. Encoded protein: CAVTEGRRPSGRSYNEQFF.

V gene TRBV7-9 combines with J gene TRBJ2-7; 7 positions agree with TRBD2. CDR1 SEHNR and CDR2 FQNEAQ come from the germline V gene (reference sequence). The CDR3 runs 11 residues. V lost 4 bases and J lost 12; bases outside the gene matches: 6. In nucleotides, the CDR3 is TGTGCCAGCAGCTGGGGGGGTATTCCGTACTTC. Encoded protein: CASSWGGIPYF.